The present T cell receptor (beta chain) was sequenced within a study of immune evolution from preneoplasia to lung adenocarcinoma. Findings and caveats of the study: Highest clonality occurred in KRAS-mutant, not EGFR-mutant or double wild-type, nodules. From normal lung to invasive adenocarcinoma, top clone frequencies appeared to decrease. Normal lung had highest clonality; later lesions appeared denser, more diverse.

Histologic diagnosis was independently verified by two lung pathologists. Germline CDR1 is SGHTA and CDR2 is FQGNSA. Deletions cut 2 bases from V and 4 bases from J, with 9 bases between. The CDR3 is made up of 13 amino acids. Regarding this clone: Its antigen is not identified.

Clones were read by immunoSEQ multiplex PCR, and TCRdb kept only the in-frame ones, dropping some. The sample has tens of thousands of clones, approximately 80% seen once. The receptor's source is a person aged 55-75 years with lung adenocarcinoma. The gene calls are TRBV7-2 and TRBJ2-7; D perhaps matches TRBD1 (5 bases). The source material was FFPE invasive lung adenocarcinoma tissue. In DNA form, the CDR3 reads TGTGCCAGCAGCTTACAGGACACATACGAGCAGTACTTC. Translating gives CASSLQDTYEQYF.